Each of the 21 T cell receptor beta chains below was sequenced from the same sample in a study of regulatory T cells in long-lasting Graves disease. Sequencing libraries for TCR beta were prepared with iRepertoire HTBI primers and Arm-PCR of CDR3 regions. MiXCR, applied by TCRdb to the multiplex PCR reads, yields one record per CDR3 protein. Of about 420,000 distinct CDR3 sequences listed, less than 20% are singletons. The time point was: newly diagnosed GD, antithyroid drugs for less than 3 months. PBMC-extracted RNA yielded the TCR library. Separately, the same data were catalogued under a study of T cells in Graves' hyperthyroidism and ophthalmopathy.

The material was peripheral blood mononuclear cells (PBMCs), obtained at new diagnosis, from a patient treated with antithyroid drugs. The receptors derive from a woman aged 18-30 years with Graves disease.

This clonotype was observed at least ten times. This chain connects TRBV11-1 to TRBJ1-2, with 10 bases matching TRBD1. Germline CDR1 reads SGHAT; CDR2 reads FQDESV (reference sequence). J lost 5 bases, V lost 5 bases, and 5 bases had no gene match. This CDR3 has 14 residues. CDR3 protein: CASSHGTGAYGYTF. As DNA, the CDR3 is TGTGCCAGCAGCCACGGGACAGGGGCGTATGGCTACACCTTC.

In its sample, this clonotype was seen a few times. The junction departs from germline at one end; a sequencing error may be responsible. The gene calls are TRBV28 and TRBJ2-7; no clear D gene. The V gene's germline CDR1 is MDHEN and CDR2 SYDVKM. This CDR3 spans 14 amino acids. CDR3 coding DNA: TGTGCCAGCAACCTGCAGGAATATTCCTCCGAGCAGTACTTC. Encoded protein: CASNLQEYSSEQYF.

V and J are TRBV27 and TRBJ2-7; 7 bases align to TRBD1. The germline gives CDR1 MNHEY, CDR2 SMNVEV (reference sequence). V was pared by 5 bases and J by 7 bases, with 5 bases of the junction left unmatched. The CDR3 runs to 12 residues. CDR3 sequence: CASSTYRGEQYF. The CDR3 bases are TGTGCCAGCAGTACCTACAGGGGTGAGCAGTACTTC.

This clonotype is a singleton in its sample. The genes are TRBV28 and TRBJ2-1, with 8 bases identical to TRBD2. The ends lost 2 bases at V and 6 bases at J; junction bases unmatched: 3. There are 14 residues in the CDR3. The germline CDR1 and CDR2 sequences are MDHEN and SYDVKM. The CDR3 reads CASSLLAGLNEQFF. Here the CDR3 DNA reads TGTGCCAGCAGTTTACTAGCGGGCCTCAATGAGCAGTTCTTC.

V usage is TRBV29-1 and J usage is TRBJ1-1, with D perhaps matching TRBD1 (5 bases). CDR1 and CDR2 (germline): SQVTM, ANQGSEA. The ends were cut back, 2 bases at V and 8 bases at J, with 24 bases in the middle. The CDR3 totals 16 residues. CDR3 sequence reads: CSVEPRQLLGGSEAFF. The CDR3 DNA sequence: TGCAGCGTTGAACCGAGACAGTTACTGGGCGGTTCAGAAGCTTTCTTT.

The CDR3, as DNA: TGTGCCAGCTCACCATTAGCTAACTACAATGAGCAGTTCTTC. The encoded protein is CASSPLANYNEQFF. This sequence joins TRBV18 and TRBJ2-1; D ambiguous. The CDR3 runs to 14 residues. CDR1 is KGHSH and CDR2 is LQKENI in the germline V gene. Trimming stripped 2 bases from V and 3 bases from J, with 8 bases between.

This clonotype occurred many times. V gene TRBV5-1 combines with J gene TRBJ2-3, with 9 bases fitting TRBD2. The germline V gene encodes CDR1 SGHRS and CDR2 YFSETQ. With V trimmed by 0 bases and J by 4 bases, 3 bases remained unmatched. The CDR3 extends over 15 amino acids. The CDR3 region has the DNA TGCGCCAGCAGCTTGGTAGCGGGAGAAGCAGATACGCAGTATTTT. Amino acid sequence: CASSLVAGEADTQYF.

This clonotype was picked up a small number of times. This chain uses TRBV20-1 with TRBJ2-7; D assignment may be TRBD1 or TRBD2 (7 bases each). CDR3 length: 16 residues. V dropped 0 bases and J dropped 2 bases, with 17 bases sitting between them. Germline V gene lookup returns CDR1 DFQATT and CDR2 SNEGSKA (reference sequence). The CDR3 protein is CSARDLRGGIPYEQYF. The CDR3 bases are TGCAGTGCTAGAGACCTCAGGGGGGGGATTCCCTACGAGCAGTACTTC.

This clonotype was seen at least ten times. The chain carries TRBV10-3 and TRBJ1-2; the D gene is possibly TRBD1 (5 bases). CDR3 length equals 15 residues. Between the trimmed V and J ends, which lost 0 bases and 6 bases, there was a span of 14 bases. Germline-derived CDR1 and CDR2 are ENHRY and SYGVKD. Written as DNA, the CDR3 is TGTGCCATCAGTGAGTCGATATGGGGGTGGAATGGCTACACCTTC. Protein sequence: CAISESIWGWNGYTF.

This clonotype showed up many times. This chain links TRBV28 with TRBJ1-6; D perhaps matches TRBD1 (6 bases). V was pared by 8 bases and J by 7 bases, with 12 bases between. Germline V gene data show CDR1 as MDHEN and CDR2 as SYDVKM. The CDR3 sequence is 13 residues long. CDR3 region: CASRDITNSPLHF. DNA for the CDR3: TGTGCCAGCCGGGACATCACCAATTCACCCCTCCACTTT. The variable domain in full, with the rest retrieved from reference TRBV28 and TRBJ1-6, is DVKVTQSSRYLVKRTGEKVFLECVQDMDHENMFWYRQDPGLGLRLIYFSYDVKMKEKGDIPEGYSVSREKKERFSLILESASTNQTSMYLCASRDITNSPLHFGNGTRLTVT.

This clonotype appeared a few times. The V and J genes are TRBV2 and TRBJ2-2; 9 bases are shared with TRBD2. This CDR3 contains 15 residues. V lost 3 bases and J lost 6; bases outside the gene matches: 5. The V gene's germline CDR1 is SNHLY and CDR2 FYNNEI. CDR3 region: CASSELLAGAGELFF. The CDR3 nucleotides read TGTGCCAGCAGTGAGCTATTAGCGGGGGCCGGGGAGCTGTTTTTT.

This clonotype was observed a handful of times. The rearrangement links TRBV29-1 to TRBJ1-2, with D perhaps matching TRBD1 (5 bases). V lost 3 bases and J 4 bases, leaving 24 bases between the germline ends. The CDR3 is 17 amino acids. Germline V gene data show CDR1 as SQVTM and CDR2 as ANQGSEA. The CDR3 DNA is TGCAGCGTTGACCCCCCACGGGGAACAGGACAAGGCTATGGCTACACCTTC. Translation: CSVDPPRGTGQGYGYTF.

As to this clonotype: A much larger clone is a single base away; this may be a read error. The V call is TRBV6-9, the J call TRBJ2-5; TRBD2 matches at 10 bases. The last part of the DNA fits TRBJ2-1 better; the J call may be wrong. In germline, CDR1 is MNHGY, CDR2 SVAAGI. This CDR3 contains 15 residues. The CDR3 DNA sequence: TGTGCCAGCAGTTACACCAGCGGGAGGGCTTACGAGCAGTTCTTC. It encodes CASSYTSGRAYEQFF.

Remarks on this clonotype: A read error is the likely source, as a far larger clone sits one nucleotide away. The V and J genes are TRBV29-1 and TRBJ2-5; tentative D call: TRBD2 (6 bases). Gene TRBJ2-1 matches the end of the DNA better, so the J call may be wrong. Germline values: CDR1 SQVTM, CDR2 ANQGSEA. The CDR3 extends over 13 amino acids. CDR3 amino acids: CGVPGGEANEQFF. The CDR3 region has the DNA TGCGGCGTACCGGGCGGGGAAGCAAATGAGCAGTTCTTC.

This clonotype was counted ten times or more. The chain joins TRBV24-1 to TRBJ1-5; TRBD1 matches at 10 bases. CDR1 and CDR2 from the germline V gene are KGHDR and SFDVKD. The length of the CDR3 is 16 residues. Trimming took 7 bases from V and 5 from J; bases not matched to a gene: 10. CDR3 nucleotides: TGTGCCACCAGCGAACCGGGACAGGGGATTCATCAGCCCCAGCATTTT. Residues: CATSEPGQGIHQPQHF.

This clonotype was seen repeatedly, ten times or more. V usage is TRBV9 and J usage is TRBJ1-6, with TRBD1 identical over 10 bases. Trimming removed 3 bases from V and 7 bases from J; junction bases left unmatched: 4. Germline assignment: CDR1 SGDLS and CDR2 YYNGEE. The CDR3 length is 15 residues. CDR3: CASSGGQGGNSPLHF. CDR3 sequence (DNA): TGTGCCAGCAGCGGAGGACAGGGGGGGAATTCACCCCTCCACTTT.

The chain carries TRBV7-8 and TRBJ1-4, with D perhaps matching TRBD1 (5 bases). The CDR3 loop spans 16 amino acids. V gave up 5 bases and J gave up 3 bases, with 16 bases separating them. Looked up from germline, CDR1 is SGHVS and CDR2 is FQNEAQ. The CDR3 nucleotides are TGTGCCAGCAGCCCCCGCAGGGTCGTCTCTAATGAAAAACTGTTTTTT. Translating it yields CASSPRRVVSNEKLFF. The full variable domain, its missing parts supplied by reference TRBV7-8 and TRBJ1-4, is GAGVSQSPRYKVAKRGQDVALRCDPISGHVSLFWYQQALGQGPEFLTYFQNEAQLDKSGLPSDRFFAERPEGSVSTLKIQRTQQEDSAVYLCASSPRRVVSNEKLFFGSGTQLSVL.

The chain is built from TRBV7-6 and TRBJ2-7; D possibly corresponds to TRBD2 (6 bases). The length of the CDR3 is 15 residues. V was shortened by 5 bases and J by 1 base, with 15 bases between the two germline ends. Germline CDR1 and CDR2: SGHVS and FNYEAQ. The CDR3 region has the DNA TGTGCCAGCAGCGCCGGGACTTCGCCGTCCTACGAGCAGTACTTC. Translated: CASSAGTSPSYEQYF.

This clonotype was detected ten times or more. DNA of the CDR3: TGCAGTGCCCTACTAGGTAACTACGAGCAGTACTTC. This sequence encodes CSALLGNYEQYF. The chain recombines TRBV20-1 with TRBJ2-7; weak D call: TRBD2 (5 bases). The V and J ends lost 6 bases and 3 bases respectively, with 12 bases between them. Germline CDR1 and CDR2: DFQATT and SNEGSKA (reference sequence). This CDR3 contains 12 residues.

This clonotype turned up a few times. The rearrangement links TRBV4-1 to TRBJ2-7; D is undetermined. Germline V gives CDR1 MGHRA, CDR2 YSYEKL. V was trimmed by 0 bases and J by 3 bases, leaving 12 bases between them. The CDR3 is 15 amino acids. The CDR3 DNA reads TGCGCCAGCAGCCAAGACCCACGTGTTAGCTACGAGCAGTACTTC. It is translated as CASSQDPRVSYEQYF.

This clonotype was observed at least ten times. The rearrangement links TRBV20-1 to TRBJ2-1; no definite D call. Germline V gives CDR1 DFQATT, CDR2 SNEGSKA (reference sequence). Trimming pared 0 bases from V and 4 bases from J, leaving 10 bases between. The CDR3 extends over 14 amino acids. Here the CDR3 reads CSARDWSRYNEQFF. The CDR3 DNA follows: TGCAGTGCTAGAGATTGGAGTCGGTACAATGAGCAGTTCTTC.